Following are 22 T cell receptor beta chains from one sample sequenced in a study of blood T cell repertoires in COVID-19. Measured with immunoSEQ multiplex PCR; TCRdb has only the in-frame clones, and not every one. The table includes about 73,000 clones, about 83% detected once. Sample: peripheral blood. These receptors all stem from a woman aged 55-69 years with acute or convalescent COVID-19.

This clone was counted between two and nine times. CDR3 in amino acids: CASSQGPGTGLSYETQYF. The CDR3 DNA reads as TGCGCCAGCAGCCAAGGGCCCGGGACAGGGTTAAGTTATGAGACCCAGTACTTC. This chain joins TRBV4-1 and TRBJ2-5; 9 bases agree with TRBD1. CDR1 MGHRA and CDR2 YSYEKL come from the germline V gene. V shed 1 base, J shed 5 bases, and the junction held 14 bases outside the gene matches. The CDR3 covers 18 residues.

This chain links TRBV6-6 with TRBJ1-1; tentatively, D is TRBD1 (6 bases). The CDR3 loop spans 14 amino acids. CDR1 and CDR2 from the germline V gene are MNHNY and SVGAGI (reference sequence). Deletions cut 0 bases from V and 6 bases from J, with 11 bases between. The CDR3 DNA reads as TGTGCCAGCAGTTACTCGCAGGGGCGGCCTGAAGCTTTCTTT. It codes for CASSYSQGRPEAFF.

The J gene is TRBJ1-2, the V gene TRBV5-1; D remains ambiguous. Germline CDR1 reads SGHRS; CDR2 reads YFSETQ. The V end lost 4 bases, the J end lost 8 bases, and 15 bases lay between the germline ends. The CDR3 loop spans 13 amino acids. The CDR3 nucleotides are TGCGCCAGCAGCCCCCCCGCGGAGGACGGCTACACCTTC. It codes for CASSPPAEDGYTF.

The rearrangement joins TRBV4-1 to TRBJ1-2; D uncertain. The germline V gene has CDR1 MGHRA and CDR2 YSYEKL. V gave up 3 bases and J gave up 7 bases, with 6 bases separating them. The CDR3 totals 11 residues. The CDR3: CASSQARGYTF. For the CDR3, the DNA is TGCGCCAGCAGCCAGGCCCGTGGCTACACCTTC.

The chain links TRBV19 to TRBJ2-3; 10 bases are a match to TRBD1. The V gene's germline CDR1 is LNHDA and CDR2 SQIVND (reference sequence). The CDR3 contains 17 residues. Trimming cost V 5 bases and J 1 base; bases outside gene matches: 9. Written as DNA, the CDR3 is TGTGCCAGTAGTTCACACCGGGACAGGGGAGGCACAGATACGCAGTATTTT. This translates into CASSSHRDRGGTDTQYF. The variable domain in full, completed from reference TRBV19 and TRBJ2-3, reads DGGITQSPKYLFRKEGQNVTLSCEQNLNHDAMYWYRQDPGQGLRLIYYSQIVNDFQKGDIAEGYSVSREKKESFPLTVTSAQKNPTAFYLCASSSHRDRGGTDTQYFGPGTRLTVL.

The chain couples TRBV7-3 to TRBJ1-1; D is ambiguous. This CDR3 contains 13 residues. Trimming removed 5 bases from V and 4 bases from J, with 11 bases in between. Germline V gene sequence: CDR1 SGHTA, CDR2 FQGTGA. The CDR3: CASSKLPGTEAFF. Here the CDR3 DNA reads TGTGCCAGCAGCAAGCTACCGGGCACTGAAGCTTTCTTT.

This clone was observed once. The CDR3 coding sequence is TGTGCCAGTACTCGGGGGTCGTTCACTGAAGCTTTCTTT. Its protein product is CASTRGSFTEAFF. The rearrangement joins TRBV19 to TRBJ1-1, with a possible D match to TRBD1 (5 bases). The CDR3 totals 13 residues. Germline CDR1 is LNHDA and CDR2 is SQIVND (reference sequence). V was shortened by 7 bases and J by 4 bases, with 13 bases between the two germline ends. The full variable domain, completed using reference TRBV19 and TRBJ1-1, is DGGITQSPKYLFRKEGQNVTLSCEQNLNHDAMYWYRQDPGQGLRLIYYSQIVNDFQKGDIAEGYSVSREKKESFPLTVTSAQKNPTAFYLCASTRGSFTEAFFGQGTRLTVV.

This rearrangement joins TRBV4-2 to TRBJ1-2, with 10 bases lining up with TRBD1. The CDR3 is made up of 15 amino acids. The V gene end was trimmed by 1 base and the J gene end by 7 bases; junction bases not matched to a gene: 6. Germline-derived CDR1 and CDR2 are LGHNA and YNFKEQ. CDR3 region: CASSQAMGQGPGYTF. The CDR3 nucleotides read TGTGCCAGCAGCCAAGCTATGGGACAGGGGCCTGGCTACACCTTC.

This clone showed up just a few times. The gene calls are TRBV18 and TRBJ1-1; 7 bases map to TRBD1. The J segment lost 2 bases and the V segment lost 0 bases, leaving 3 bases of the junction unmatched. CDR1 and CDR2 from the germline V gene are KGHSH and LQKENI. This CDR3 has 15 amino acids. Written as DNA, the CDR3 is TGTGCCAGCTCACCACCGGGACAGCGAAACACTGAAGCTTTCTTT. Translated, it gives CASSPPGQRNTEAFF.

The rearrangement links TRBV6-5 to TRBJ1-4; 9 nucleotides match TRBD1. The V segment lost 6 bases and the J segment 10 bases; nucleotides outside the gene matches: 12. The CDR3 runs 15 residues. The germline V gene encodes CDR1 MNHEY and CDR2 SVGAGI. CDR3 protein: CASSPTDRGPRKLFF. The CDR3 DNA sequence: TGTGCCAGCAGCCCCACGGACAGGGGCCCTCGAAAACTGTTTTTT.

The CDR3, as DNA: TGTGCCAGCAGCCAAGCCGGACTAGCGGGGAGAAGGTCCTACAATGAGCAGTTCTTC. It specifies CASSQAGLAGRRSYNEQFF. This chain connects TRBV3-1 (or the pseudogene TRBV3-2) to TRBJ2-1, with 12 bases matching TRBD2. Per germline, CDR1 LGHDT and CDR2 YNNKEL (reference sequence). Trimming cost V 1 base and J 1 base; bases outside gene matches: 8. The CDR3 has 19 residues.

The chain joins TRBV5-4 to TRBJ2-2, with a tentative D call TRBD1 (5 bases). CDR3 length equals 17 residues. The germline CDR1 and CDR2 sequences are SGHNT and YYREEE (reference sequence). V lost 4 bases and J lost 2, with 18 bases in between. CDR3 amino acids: CASSTWGVSLNTGELFF. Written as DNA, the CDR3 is TGTGCCAGCAGCACCTGGGGCGTCTCCCTTAACACCGGGGAGCTGTTTTTT.

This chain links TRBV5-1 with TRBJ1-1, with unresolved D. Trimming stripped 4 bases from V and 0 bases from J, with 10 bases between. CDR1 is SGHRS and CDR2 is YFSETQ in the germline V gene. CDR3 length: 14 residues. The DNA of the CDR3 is TGCGCCAGCAGCCCGAGGTCTTTGAACACTGAAGCTTTCTTT. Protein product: CASSPRSLNTEAFF.

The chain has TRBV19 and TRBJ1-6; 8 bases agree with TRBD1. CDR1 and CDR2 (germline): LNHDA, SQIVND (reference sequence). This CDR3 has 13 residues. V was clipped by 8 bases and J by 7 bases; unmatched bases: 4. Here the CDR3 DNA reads TGTGCCAGTTCGGACAGGGACAATTCACCCCTCCACTTT. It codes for CASSDRDNSPLHF.

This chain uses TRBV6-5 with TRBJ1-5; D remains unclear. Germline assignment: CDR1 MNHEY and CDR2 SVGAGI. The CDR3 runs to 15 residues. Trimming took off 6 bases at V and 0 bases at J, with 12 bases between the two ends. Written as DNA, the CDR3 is TGTGCCAGCAGGGTGGCACAATATAGCAATCAGCCCCAGCATTTT. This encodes CASRVAQYSNQPQHF.

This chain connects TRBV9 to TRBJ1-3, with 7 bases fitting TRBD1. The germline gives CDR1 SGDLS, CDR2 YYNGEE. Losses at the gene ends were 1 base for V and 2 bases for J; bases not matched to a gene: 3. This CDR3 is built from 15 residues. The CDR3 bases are TGTGCCAGCAGCGTATCCACAGGGGCTGGAAACACCATATATTTT. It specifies CASSVSTGAGNTIYF.

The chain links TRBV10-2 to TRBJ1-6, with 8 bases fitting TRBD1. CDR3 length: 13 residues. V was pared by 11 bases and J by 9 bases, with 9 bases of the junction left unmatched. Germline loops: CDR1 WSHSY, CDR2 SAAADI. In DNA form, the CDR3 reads TGCGCCGCCCAGACAGGGGATAGTTCACCCCTCCACTTT. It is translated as CAAQTGDSSPLHF.

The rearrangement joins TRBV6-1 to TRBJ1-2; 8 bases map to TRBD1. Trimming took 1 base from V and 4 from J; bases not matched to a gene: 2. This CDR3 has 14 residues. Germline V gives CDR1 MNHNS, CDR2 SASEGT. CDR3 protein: CASSEDRGFYGYTF. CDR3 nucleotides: TGTGCCAGCAGTGAAGACAGGGGGTTCTATGGCTACACCTTC.

The CDR3, as DNA: TGTGCCAGCAGCCACTTAGCGGGGGGCGATGAGCAGTTCTTC. Its translation is CASSHLAGGDEQFF. This chain uses TRBV3-1 (or the pseudogene TRBV3-2) with TRBJ2-1; 10 bases line up with TRBD2. Per the germline V gene, CDR1 is LGHDT and CDR2 is YNNKEL (reference sequence). This CDR3 spans 14 amino acids. V lost 3 bases, J lost 8 bases, and 4 bases stayed unmatched.

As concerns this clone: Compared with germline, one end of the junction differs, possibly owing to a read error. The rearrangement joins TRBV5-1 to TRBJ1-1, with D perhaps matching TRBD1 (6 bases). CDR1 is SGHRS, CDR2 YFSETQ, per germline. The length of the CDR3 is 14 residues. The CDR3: CTSSLTGLNTEAFF. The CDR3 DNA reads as TGCACCAGCAGCTTGACAGGCTTGAACACTGAAGCTTTCTTT. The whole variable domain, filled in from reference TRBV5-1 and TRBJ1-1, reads KAGVTQTPRYLIKTRGQQVTLSCSPISGHRSVSWYQQTPGQGLQFLFEYFSETQRNKGNFPGRFSGRQFSNSRSEMNVSTLELGDSALYLCTSSLTGLNTEAFFGQGTRLTVV.

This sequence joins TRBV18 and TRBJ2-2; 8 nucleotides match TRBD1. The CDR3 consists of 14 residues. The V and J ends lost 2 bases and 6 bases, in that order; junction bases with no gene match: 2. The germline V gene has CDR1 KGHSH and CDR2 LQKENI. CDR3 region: CASSPNRGAGELFF. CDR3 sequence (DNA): TGTGCCAGCTCACCAAACAGGGGGGCCGGGGAGCTGTTTTTT.

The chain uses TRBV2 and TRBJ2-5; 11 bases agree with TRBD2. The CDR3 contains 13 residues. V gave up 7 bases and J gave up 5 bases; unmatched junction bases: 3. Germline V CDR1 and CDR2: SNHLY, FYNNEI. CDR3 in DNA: TGTGCCAGCAACTTAGCGGGGGGGGAGACCCAGTACTTC. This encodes CASNLAGGETQYF.